Reported below is one T cell receptor beta chain. Its recognized antigen is unknown. Per-base qualities were not stored, and no clone one base away is much larger. This sample was taken from a study of blood T cell repertoires in COVID-19 (TCRdb year 2020). Background for the entire study: Samples covering the acute and convalescent phases of COVID-19 were provided by collaborators in the United States, Italy and Spain. The dataset comprised deeply sampled blood TCRbeta repertoires from subjects exposed to, actively infected with, or recovered from COVID-19. Sample metadata almost always included a de-identified subject ID, COVID-19 status, age in years and sex. The samples were drawn from two sources: the first 160 participants of the ongoing ImmuneRACE study, and 1,000 to 1,500 subjects contributed by 6 global collaborators. The repertoires were released in a freely available public database meant as a resource for research on the immune response to SARS-CoV-2. Where available, HLA class I and class II types were taken from metadata supplied by the sample provider and were not determined by assay-based typing. The material from the prospective study consisted of cDNA or gDNA derived from T cells, B-cell-depleted T cells, or PBMCs.

Study-wide findings and limitations: The amount of clinical and demographic metadata varied by source and participant and was provided uncurated.

TCRbeta CDR3 regions were amplified from genomic DNA using the immunoSEQ Assay, a bias-controlled multiplex PCR. In the paper's pipeline: Nucleated cell counts per sample were estimated from amplification of reference gene primers within the assay. To quantify the absolute abundance of each unique TCRbeta CDR3 rearrangement, sequence reads were collapsed and filtered. Productive Simpson clonality was computed per sample as the square root of Simpson's diversity index over productive rearrangements. TCRdb took this table from immuneACCESS and kept in-frame rearrangements with V and J called. Such tables lack part of the clones; where checked against another copy, unresolved V genes explain under half of the gap, and the rest is unexplained. For V, J and clone size, that table is used; D and trimming come from the DNA. The table for this sample lists some 250,000 clones; about 80% of them were counted only once. Clones ranked in the top ten supply more than 8% of the sample.

CDR3 length: 16 amino acids, cysteine to phenylalanine. Of all the DNA, just the CDR3 is kept, 48 bases in frame from base 1. In the germline V gene (reference sequence), CDR1 corresponds to LGHDT and CDR2 to YNNKEL. Relative to germline, V is missing 2 bases and J is missing 4 bases, with 7 bases of the junction outside any gene match. Collaborating institutions collected whole blood in K2EDTA tubes following their own protocols. For TCRbeta analysis, collaborator samples were shipped as frozen whole blood, as isolated PBMCs, or as DNA extracted from either sample type. Sequenced sample: peripheral blood. The clonotype was recovered from a woman aged 80 or over with acute or convalescent COVID-19. Recombination linked TRBV3-1 (or the pseudogene TRBV3-2) to TRBJ2-1, and TRBD1 aligns with 8 junction nucleotides. This receptor carries the CDR3 CASSQNQGALYNEQFF. The DNA reads as follows: TGTGCCAGCAGCCAAAATCAGGGGGCCCTATACAATGAGCAGTTCTTC.